This T cell receptor (beta chain) was captured in a study of blood T cell repertoires in COVID-19. Study-wide background: Material from acute and convalescent COVID-19 was sourced from the United States, Italy and Spain. Sample material is recorded as cDNA or gDNA derived from T cells, B-cell-depleted T cells, or PBMCs.

Those enrolled in Seattle joined during active infection and were followed longitudinally afterward. Authors' processing steps: Scientists estimated how many nucleated cells there were by amplifying reference gene primers. The repertoire was sequenced with immunoSEQ multiplex PCR; TCRdb's copy has only in-frame clones and lacks some. The V and J calls and clone size are taken from that table; D and trimming were inferred from the DNA. The sample yields under 200,000 clones, around 87% seen once. Germline CDR1 reads SGHDT; CDR2 reads YYEEEE. Trimming stripped 4 bases from V and 5 bases from J, with 16 bases between. There are 15 residues in the CDR3.

The sample comprised peripheral blood. This TCR was sampled from a woman at least 80 years old with COVID-19, enrolled during active disease. The chain joins TRBV5-6 to TRBJ1-5; a weak D match, TRBD1 (6 bases). As DNA, the CDR3 is TGTGCCAGCAGCGGATACCGGGACACCCATCAGCCCCAGCATTTT. As protein: CASSGYRDTHQPQHF.